These T cell receptor beta chains were read from a single sample in a study of blood T cell repertoires in COVID-19. Clones were read by immunoSEQ multiplex PCR, and TCRdb kept only the in-frame ones, dropping some. The top ten clones hold roughly 6.2% of a sample with 90,000 to 150,000 clones, about three quarters of them seen once. The sample comprised peripheral blood. These receptors all come from a man in his 70s with acute or convalescent COVID-19. The CDR3 runs from the conserved cysteine through the conserved F or W. The order of the fields is J gene, D gene, V gene, clone size, CDR3 protein, CDR3 DNA. The D gene is left open where the match is weak. Only some rows state a clone size, as once, few, many or a class for expanded clones.

TRBJ2-5 NA TRBV29-1 few CSVEGQQETQYF TGCAGCGTTGAAGGACAGCAAGAGACCCAGTACTTC
TRBJ1-1 TRBD1 TRBV5-1 NA CASSGQGGTTEAFF TGCGCCAGCAGCGGACAGGGTGGGACCACTGAAGCTTTCTTT
TRBJ1-1 NA TRBV5-1 NA CASSPSDTLNTEAFF TGCGCCAGCAGCCCCTCCGACACGTTGAACACTGAAGCTTTCTTT
TRBJ2-5 TRBD1 TRBV28 NA CASSTAGTGKETQYF TGTGCCAGCAGTACCGCCGGGACAGGGAAAGAGACCCAGTACTTC
TRBJ2-3 NA TRBV4-2 once CASSRALGGGSTDTQYF TGTGCCAGCAGCCGGGCCTTGGGAGGGGGGAGCACAGATACGCAGTATTTT
TRBJ2-3 NA TRBV9 NA CASSVGLVGTDTQYF TGTGCCAGCAGCGTAGGGCTTGTGGGCACAGATACGCAGTATTTT
TRBJ1-3 TRBD1 TRBV2 NA CASSVPGQVFDTIYF TGTGCCAGCAGTGTTCCGGGACAGGTCTTTGACACCATATATTTT
TRBJ1-3 TRBD1 TRBV10-3 NA CAIRTGGSGNTIYF TGTGCCATCAGAACAGGGGGCTCTGGAAACACCATATATTTT
TRBJ2-7 NA TRBV27 NA CGAGAGRVYEQYF TGTGGGGCTGGGGCAGGCCGGGTCTACGAGCAGTACTTC
TRBJ2-6 NA TRBV9 NA CASSGGGAPGASGANVLTF TGTGCCAGCAGCGGCGGTGGGGCTCCGGGAGCCTCTGGGGCCAACGTCCTGACTTTC
TRBJ1-5 NA TRBV7-2 NA CASSLGVREAQPQHF TGTGCCAGCAGCTTAGGAGTTAGGGAGGCTCAGCCCCAGCATTTT
TRBJ2-1 TRBD2 TRBV11-3 NA CASSLGLAGINEQFF TGTGCCAGCAGCTTAGGGCTAGCGGGCATCAATGAGCAGTTCTTC
TRBJ2-3 NA TRBV7-6 NA CASSPLWELATDTQYF TGTGCCAGCAGCCCACTTTGGGAGTTAGCAACAGATACGCAGTATTTT
TRBJ2-7 TRBD1 TRBV18 NA CASSPRWTGESEQYF TGTGCCAGCTCACCGCGTTGGACAGGGGAATCCGAGCAGTACTTC
TRBJ2-4 TRBD1 TRBV27 NA CASSLTGGVKNIQYF TGTGCCAGCAGTTTGACAGGGGGAGTCAAAAACATTCAGTACTTC
TRBJ1-2 NA TRBV28 NA CASSLRATGSYGYTF TGTGCCAGCAGTTTAAGGGCGACAGGATCCTATGGCTACACCTTC
TRBJ1-2 NA TRBV9 once CASSVDRARYGYTF TGTGCCAGCAGCGTAGACAGGGCTCGCTATGGCTACACCTTC
TRBJ2-7 TRBD1 TRBV4-2 NA CASSQALQGVYEQYF TGTGCCAGCAGCCAAGCGCTACAGGGGGTCTACGAGCAGTACTTC
TRBJ1-5 TRBD1 TRBV2 few CASSEVLRGTGVQPQHF TGTGCCAGCAGTGAAGTGCTAAGGGGGACAGGGGTACAGCCCCAGCATTTT
TRBJ2-2 TRBD2 TRBV13 few CASSLLLASPSSNTGELFF TGTGCCAGCAGCTTATTACTAGCGTCCCCGAGTTCGAACACCGGGGAGCTGTTTTTT
TRBJ2-7 TRBD1 TRBV9 NA CASSLRGQGPYEQYF TGTGCCAGCAGCCTCCGAGGACAGGGGCCCTACGAGCAGTACTTC
TRBJ1-3 NA TRBV4-1 NA CASSQDWASSSGNTIYF TGCGCCAGCAGCCAAGATTGGGCCTCCTCCTCTGGAAACACCATATATTTT
TRBJ1-5 TRBD1 TRBV2 NA CASTGSTGTHQPQHF TGTGCCAGCACCGGTTCGACAGGGACTCATCAGCCCCAGCATTTT
TRBJ2-1 NA TRBV12-3/TRBV12-4 NA CASRPGYNEQFF TGTGCCAGCAGGCCAGGATACAATGAGCAGTTCTTC
TRBJ2-2 TRBD2 TRBV19 NA CASLSGRAGGELFF TGTGCCAGCCTTAGCGGGAGGGCCGGGGGGGAGCTGTTTTTT
TRBJ2-3 TRBD1 TRBV29-1 NA CSVEGTGGGDTQYF TGCAGCGTTGAAGGGACAGGGGGTGGAGATACGCAGTATTTT
TRBJ2-7 NA TRBV3-1/TRBV3-2 NA CASSLLSRGRAYEQYF TGTGCCAGCAGCCTCCTGTCCCGGGGGAGAGCCTACGAGCAGTACTTC
TRBJ2-3 NA TRBV30 NA CAWSASTLTDTQYF TGTGCCTGGAGCGCGAGTACTCTAACAGATACGCAGTATTTT
TRBJ1-4 TRBD1 TRBV28 NA CASSRTGGEGTNEKLFF TGTGCCAGCAGTCGTACAGGGGGCGAGGGAACTAATGAAAAACTGTTTTTT
TRBJ2-7 NA TRBV28 NA CASSLSAGIAQYF TGTGCCAGCAGTTTATCGGCAGGGATCGCGCAGTACTTC
TRBJ1-1 NA TRBV4-3 NA CASSQESEGGNTEAFF TGCGCCAGCAGCCAAGAATCCGAAGGGGGGAACACTGAAGCTTTCTTT
TRBJ1-1 TRBD1 TRBV5-1 NA CASSSGDSSEAFF TGCGCCAGCAGCTCCGGGGACAGCTCAGAAGCTTTCTTT
TRBJ2-3 NA TRBV11-2 NA CASSEWEGGARQYF TGTGCCAGCAGCGAATGGGAGGGGGGGGCAAGGCAGTATTTT
TRBJ2-3 TRBD2 TRBV28 NA CASSFPLRLAGEVVTDTQYF TGTGCCAGCAGTTTCCCCCTTCGACTAGCGGGAGAAGTGGTGACAGATACGCAGTATTTT
TRBJ2-6 TRBD1 TRBV9 once CASSVAGTGVRANVLTF TGTGCCAGCAGCGTAGCGGGGACAGGGGTTAGGGCCAACGTCCTGACTTTC
TRBJ1-6 NA TRBV3-1/TRBV3-2 NA CASSQGRGGDSPLHF TGTGCCAGCAGCCAAGGAAGGGGGGGGGATTCACCCCTCCACTTT
TRBJ1-5 NA TRBV10-3 NA CAISEPRDNQPQHF TGTGCCATCAGTGAGCCCCGGGACAATCAGCCCCAGCATTTT
TRBJ2-1 NA TRBV11-2 NA CASSIIPGATDEQFF TGTGCCAGCAGCATTATCCCTGGGGCTACCGATGAGCAGTTCTTC
TRBJ2-1 TRBD2 TRBV7-3 NA CASSLIGLAGAYNEQFF TGTGCCAGCAGCTTAATAGGGCTAGCGGGAGCCTACAATGAGCAGTTCTTC
TRBJ1-5 NA TRBV11-2 NA CASSPTTDQPQHF TGTGCCAGCAGCCCGACAACCGATCAGCCCCAGCATTTT
TRBJ2-1 TRBD2 TRBV5-4 NA CASTLIAGSTGEQFF TGTGCCAGCACCCTGATAGCGGGATCGACAGGTGAGCAGTTCTTC
TRBJ1-1 NA TRBV20-1 NA CSAGGNTEAFF TGCAGTGCGGGGGGGAACACTGAAGCTTTCTTT
TRBJ2-5 NA TRBV2 NA CASDSSQETQYF TGTGCCAGCGATAGCAGCCAAGAGACCCAGTACTTC
TRBJ1-5 TRBD1 TRBV10-1 NA CASVTGVGNQPQHF TGCGCCAGCGTGACAGGGGTCGGTAATCAGCCCCAGCATTTT
TRBJ1-1 NA TRBV7-2 NA CASSLSPGDTEAFF TGTGCCAGCAGCTTATCCCCAGGTGACACTGAAGCTTTCTTT
TRBJ1-2 NA TRBV3-1/TRBV3-2 NA CASSPLGGSRGYTF TGTGCCAGCAGTCCCCTCGGGGGAAGTAGAGGCTACACCTTC
TRBJ1-2 NA TRBV30 NA CAWSVLVQGSGYTF TGTGCCTGGAGTGTATTGGTACAGGGTAGTGGCTACACCTTC
TRBJ1-4 TRBD1 TRBV11-2 NA CATIRTGSEKLFF TGTGCCACCATAAGGACAGGGAGTGAAAAACTGTTTTTT
TRBJ2-7 TRBD1 TRBV18 NA CASSRDRSYEQYF TGTGCCAGCTCACGGGACAGATCCTACGAGCAGTACTTC
TRBJ1-6 TRBD1 TRBV25-1 NA CASSDGRQGRSPLHF TGTGCCAGCAGCGATGGGCGACAGGGTCGTTCACCCCTCCACTTT
TRBJ2-1 TRBD2 TRBV5-6 NA CASSLWLAGRDEQFF TGTGCCAGCAGCTTGTGGCTAGCGGGGCGGGATGAGCAGTTCTTC
TRBJ2-1 TRBD1 TRBV18 once CASSSGTGGYNEQFF TGTGCCAGCTCATCCGGGACAGGGGGATACAATGAGCAGTTCTTC